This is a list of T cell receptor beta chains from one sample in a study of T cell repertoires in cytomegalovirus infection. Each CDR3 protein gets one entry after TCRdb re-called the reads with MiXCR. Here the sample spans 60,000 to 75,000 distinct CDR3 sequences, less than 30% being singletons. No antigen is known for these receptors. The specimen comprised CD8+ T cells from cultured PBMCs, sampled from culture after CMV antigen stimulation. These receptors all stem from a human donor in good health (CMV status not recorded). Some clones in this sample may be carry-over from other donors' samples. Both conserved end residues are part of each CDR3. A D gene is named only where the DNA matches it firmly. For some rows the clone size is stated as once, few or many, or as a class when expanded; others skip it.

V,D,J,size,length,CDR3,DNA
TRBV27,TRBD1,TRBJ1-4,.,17,CASSPTLSRGRGEKLFF,TGTGCCAGCAGTCCCACTTTGTCCAGGGGGCGCGGCGAAAAACTGTTTTTT
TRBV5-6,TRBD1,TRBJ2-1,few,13,CASTDRVGNEQFF,TGTGCCAGTACCGACAGGGTTGGGAATGAGCAGTTCTTC
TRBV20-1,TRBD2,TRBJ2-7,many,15,CSARDMTSGIKEQYF,TGCAGTGCTAGAGATATGACTAGCGGGATAAAAGAGCAGTACTTC
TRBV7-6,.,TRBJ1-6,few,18,CASSPVDFLNPNNSPLHF,TGTGCCAGCAGCCCCGTGGACTTCCTAAACCCAAATAATTCACCCCTCCACTTT
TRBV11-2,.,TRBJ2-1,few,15,CASSYGPGDYNEQFF,TGTGCCAGCTCCTATGGGCCGGGGGACTACAATGAGCAGTTCTTC
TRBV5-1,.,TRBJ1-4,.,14,CASSLRGANEKLFF,TGCGCCAGCAGCTTGCGGGGAGCTAATGAAAAACTGTTTTTT
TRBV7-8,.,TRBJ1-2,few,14,CASSLEAANYGYTF,TGTGCCAGCAGCCTAGAGGCAGCTAACTATGGCTACACCTTC
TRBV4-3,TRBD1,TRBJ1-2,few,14,CASSHQAGGVCYTF,TGCGCCAGCAGCCATCAGGCAGGGGGCGTTTGCTACACCTTC
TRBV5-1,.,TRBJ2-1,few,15,CASSLVEPSYNEQFF,TGCGCCAGCAGCTTGGTCGAACCCTCCTACAATGAGCAGTTCTTC
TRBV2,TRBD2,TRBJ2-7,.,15,CASRVTSGASYEQYF,TGTGCCAGCAGGGTGACTAGCGGGGCATCCTACGAGCAGTACTTC
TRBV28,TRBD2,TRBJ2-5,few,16,CASSSSGGAIRETQYF,TGTGCCAGCAGTTCTAGCGGGGGGGCCATCAGAGAGACCCAGTACTTC
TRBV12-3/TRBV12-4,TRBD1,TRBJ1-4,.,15,CASSLGQGGHEKLFF,TGTGCCAGCAGTTTAGGGCAGGGGGGCCATGAAAAACTGTTTTTT
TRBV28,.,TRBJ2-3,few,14,CASSSQHSTDTQYF,TGTGCCAGCAGTTCGCAGCATAGCACAGATACGCAGTATTTT
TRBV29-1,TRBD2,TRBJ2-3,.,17,CSVERGLAGAITDTQYF,TGCAGCGTTGAAAGAGGACTAGCGGGGGCCATCACAGATACGCAGTATTTT